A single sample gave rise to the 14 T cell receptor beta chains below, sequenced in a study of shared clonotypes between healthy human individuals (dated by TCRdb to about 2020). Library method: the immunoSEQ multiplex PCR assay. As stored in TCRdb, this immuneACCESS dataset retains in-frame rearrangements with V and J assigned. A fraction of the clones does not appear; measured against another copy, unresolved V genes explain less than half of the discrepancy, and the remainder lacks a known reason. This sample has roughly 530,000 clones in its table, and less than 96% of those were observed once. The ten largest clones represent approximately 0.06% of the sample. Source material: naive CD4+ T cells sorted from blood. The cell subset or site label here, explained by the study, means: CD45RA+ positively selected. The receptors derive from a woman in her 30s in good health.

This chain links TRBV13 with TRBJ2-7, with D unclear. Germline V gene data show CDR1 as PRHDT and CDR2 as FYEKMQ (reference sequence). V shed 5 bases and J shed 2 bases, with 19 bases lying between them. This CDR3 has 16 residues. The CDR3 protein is CASSLRAKTHAYEQYF. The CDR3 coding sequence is TGTGCCAGCAGCCTTCGGGCCAAAACCCACGCCTACGAGCAGTACTTC.

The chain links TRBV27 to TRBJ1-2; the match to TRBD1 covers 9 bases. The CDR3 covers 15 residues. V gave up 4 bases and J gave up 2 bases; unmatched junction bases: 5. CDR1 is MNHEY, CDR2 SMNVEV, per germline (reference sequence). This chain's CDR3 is CASSSPGQGNYGYTF. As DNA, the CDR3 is TGTGCCAGCAGTTCCCCGGGACAGGGAAACTATGGCTACACCTTC.

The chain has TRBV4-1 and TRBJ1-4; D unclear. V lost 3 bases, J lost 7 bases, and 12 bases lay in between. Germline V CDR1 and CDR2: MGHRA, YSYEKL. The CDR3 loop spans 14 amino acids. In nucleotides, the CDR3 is TGCGCCAGCAGCCACGGATCGACCGGTGAAAAACTGTTTTTT. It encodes CASSHGSTGEKLFF.

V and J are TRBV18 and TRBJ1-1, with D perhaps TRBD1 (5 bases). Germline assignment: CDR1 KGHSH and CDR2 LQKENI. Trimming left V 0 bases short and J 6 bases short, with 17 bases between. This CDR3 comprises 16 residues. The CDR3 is CASSPPRGLVRAEAFF. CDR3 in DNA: TGTGCCAGCTCACCACCACGGGGATTGGTCAGGGCTGAAGCTTTCTTT. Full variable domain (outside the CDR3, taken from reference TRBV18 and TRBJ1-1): NAGVMQNPRHLVRRRGQEARLRCSPMKGHSHVYWYRQLPEEGLKFMVYLQKENIIDESGMPKERFSAEFPKEGPSILRIQQVVRGDSAAYFCASSPPRGLVRAEAFFGQGTRLTVV.

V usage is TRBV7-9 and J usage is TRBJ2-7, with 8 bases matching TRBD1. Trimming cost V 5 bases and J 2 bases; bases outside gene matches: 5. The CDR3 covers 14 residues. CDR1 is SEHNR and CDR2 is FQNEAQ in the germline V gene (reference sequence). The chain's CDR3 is CASSRQGRTYEQYF. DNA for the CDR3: TGTGCCAGCAGCAGACAGGGGCGGACCTACGAGCAGTACTTC.

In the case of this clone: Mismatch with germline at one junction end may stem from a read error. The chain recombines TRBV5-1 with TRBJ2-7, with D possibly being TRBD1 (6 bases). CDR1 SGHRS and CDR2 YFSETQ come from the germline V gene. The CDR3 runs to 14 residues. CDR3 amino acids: CASNLARDTYEQYF. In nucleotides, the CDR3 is TGCGCCAGCAACTTGGCCCGGGACACCTACGAGCAGTACTTC.

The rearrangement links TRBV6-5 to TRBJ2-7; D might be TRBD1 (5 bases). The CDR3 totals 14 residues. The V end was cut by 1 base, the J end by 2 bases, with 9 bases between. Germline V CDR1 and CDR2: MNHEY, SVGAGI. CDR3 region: CASSYWAGTYEQYF. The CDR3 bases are TGTGCCAGCAGTTACTGGGCAGGGACCTACGAGCAGTACTTC.

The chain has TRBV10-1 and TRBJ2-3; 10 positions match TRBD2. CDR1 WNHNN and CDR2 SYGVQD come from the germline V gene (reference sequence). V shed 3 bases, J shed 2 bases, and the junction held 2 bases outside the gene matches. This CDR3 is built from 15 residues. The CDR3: CASSDSGRLTDTQYF. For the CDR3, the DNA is TGCGCCAGCAGTGATAGCGGGAGGCTCACAGATACGCAGTATTTT.

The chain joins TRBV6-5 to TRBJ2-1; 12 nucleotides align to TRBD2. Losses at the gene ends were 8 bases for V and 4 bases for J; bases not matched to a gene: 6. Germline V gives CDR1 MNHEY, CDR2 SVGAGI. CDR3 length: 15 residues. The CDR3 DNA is TGTGCCAGCTGCGGACTAGCGGGAAGATACAATGAGCAGTTCTTC. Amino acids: CASCGLAGRYNEQFF.

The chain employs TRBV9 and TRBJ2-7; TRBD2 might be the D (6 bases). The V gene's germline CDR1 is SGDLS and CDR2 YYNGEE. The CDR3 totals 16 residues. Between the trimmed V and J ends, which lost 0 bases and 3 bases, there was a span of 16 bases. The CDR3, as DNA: TGTGCCAGCAGCGTAGGTCCGGATCGGGAGCTCTACGAGCAGTACTTC. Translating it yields CASSVGPDRELYEQYF.

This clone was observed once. The CDR3 sequence: CASRPDRATGELFF. For the CDR3, the DNA is TGTGCCAGCAGACCTGACAGGGCCACCGGGGAGCTGTTTTTT. The chain employs TRBV27 and TRBJ2-2; 7 positions match TRBD1. In germline, CDR1 is MNHEY, CDR2 SMNVEV (reference sequence). There are 14 residues in the CDR3. Losses at the gene ends were 6 bases for V and 4 bases for J; bases not matched to a gene: 5.

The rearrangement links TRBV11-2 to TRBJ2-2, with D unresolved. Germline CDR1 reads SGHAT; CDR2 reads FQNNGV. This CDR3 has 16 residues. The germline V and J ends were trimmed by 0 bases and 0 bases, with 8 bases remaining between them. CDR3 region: CASSLDLTPNTGELFF. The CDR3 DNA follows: TGTGCCAGCAGCTTAGATTTAACCCCGAACACCGGGGAGCTGTTTTTT.

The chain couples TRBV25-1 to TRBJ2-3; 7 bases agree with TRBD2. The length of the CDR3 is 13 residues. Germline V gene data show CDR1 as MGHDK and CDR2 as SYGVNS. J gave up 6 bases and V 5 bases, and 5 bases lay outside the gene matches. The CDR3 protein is CASSLAGVDTQYF. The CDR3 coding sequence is TGTGCCAGCAGTCTGGCGGGAGTGGATACGCAGTATTTT.

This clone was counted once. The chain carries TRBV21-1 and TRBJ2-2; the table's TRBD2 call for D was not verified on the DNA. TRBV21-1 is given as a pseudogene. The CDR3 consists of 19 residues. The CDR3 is CASSNGVASGRADTGELFF. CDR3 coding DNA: TGTGCCAGCAGCAATGGGGTCGCTAGCGGGAGGGCCGACACCGGGGAGCTGTTTTTT.